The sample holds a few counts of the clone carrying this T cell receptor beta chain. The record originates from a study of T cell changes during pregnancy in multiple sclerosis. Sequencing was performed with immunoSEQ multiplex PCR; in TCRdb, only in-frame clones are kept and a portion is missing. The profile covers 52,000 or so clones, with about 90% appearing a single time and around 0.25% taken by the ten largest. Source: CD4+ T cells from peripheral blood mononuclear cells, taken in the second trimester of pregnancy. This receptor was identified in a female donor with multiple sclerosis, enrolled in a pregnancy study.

The CDR3 sequence is CASRAGLNTEAFF. In nucleotides, the CDR3 is TGCGCCAGCAGGGCGGGATTAAACACTGAAGCTTTCTTT. This chain uses TRBV5-1 with TRBJ1-1; D gene unclear. Trimming pared 5 bases from V and 2 bases from J, leaving 10 bases between. Germline V gene lookup returns CDR1 SGHRS and CDR2 YFSETQ. The CDR3 extends over 13 amino acids.